Given below is one TCR beta chain in context. Other DNA sequences in the sample encode the same CDR3. In germline, CDR1 is SQVTM, CDR2 ANQGSEA. The CDR3 length is 13 residues. V shed 6 bases and J shed 4 bases, with 13 bases lying between them. In the authors' workflow: It was from reference gene primer amplification that nucleated cell counts were estimated. The protocol was immunoSEQ multiplex PCR, while the TCRdb copy is restricted to in-frame clones and leaves out a portion. V and J calls and clone size are as listed in that table; D and trimming were resolved from the DNA. The sample consists of about 150,000 clones, 85% of them appearing once. The data are from a study of blood T cell repertoires in COVID-19.

The specimen was peripheral blood. V is TRBV29-1 and J is TRBJ1-5; D perhaps matches TRBD1 (6 bases). The clonotype was recovered from a woman aged 55-70 years with COVID-19, enrolled during active disease. The CDR3 protein is CSVLQGGNQPQHF. The CDR3 nucleotides read TGCAGCGTACTACAGGGAGGGAATCAGCCCCAGCATTTT. Full variable domain (missing parts from reference TRBV29-1 and TRBJ1-5): SAVISQKPSRDICQRGTSLTIQCQVDSQVTMMFWYRQQPGQSLTLIATANQGSEATYESGFVIDKFPISRPNLTFSTLTVSNMSPEDSSIYLCSVLQGGNQPQHFGDGTRLSIL.